A single TCR beta chain is shown here with its context. It has no known antigen specificity. Base qualities are not recorded, but no much larger clone differs from it by a single base. Each donor gave one peripheral blood draw, averaging around 120 mL, which was collected into heparinised tubes. A BD FACSAria II and a panel including CD45RO, CCR7, CD25, CD127, CD95 and CD27 were used to sort naive, central memory, regulatory and stem cell-like memory CD4+ T cells. Purity was above 95% for every sorted population. PBMCs were separated immediately by Lymphoprep density gradient centrifugation and were stained directly, without being cultured. So that batch effects would be minimized, each experiment stained and sorted samples in pairs, pairing one healthy donor with one patient. The germline V gene sets CDR1 to LGHNA and CDR2 to YSLEER. Germline trimming: 1 base from V, 1 base from J; junction bases outside gene matches: 12. Measured from the cysteine to the phenylalanine, the CDR3 is 20 residues long. The CDR3 DNA has 60 bases and is translated from base 1.

The data were obtained in a study of beta chain features in type 1 diabetes (dated by TCRdb to the late 2010s). Some background on the complete study: Mean age, gender distribution, total cell number and subset yield did not differ between patients and healthy donors. A total of roughly 99,000,000 sorted cells were examined across all samples, and the number of cells per subset was strongly correlated with RNA yield. In the study, recently diagnosed type 1 diabetes patients and matched healthy donors were compared on the TCRB repertoires of their sorted circulating CD4+ T cell subsets. Naive and central memory subsets were obtained from all 30 or so donors, but regulatory and stem cell-like memory subsets were isolated from only 8 patients and about 8 healthy donors.

The High Capacity cDNA Reverse Transcription Kit was used to reverse transcribe all of the isolated RNA, meaning that expressed TCRB transcripts were what got sequenced. Deep immunoSEQ sequencing was performed on naive, central memory and regulatory T cell samples, with an average of roughly 4 million total reads per sample. After sorted cells were lysed in RLT buffer, RNA was extracted with DNase-treated RNeasy Micro or Mini kits, with the choice depending on cell number. To prevent cross-contamination, each cell subset was processed individually, whereas patient and healthy donor samples were processed jointly. The immunoSEQ multiplex PCR was used to amplify TCRB sequences from cDNA, generating 87-bp fragments that spanned the CDR3 region. The amplicons were sequenced using the Illumina HiSeq platform. As for the original processing: PCR bias was corrected computationally using synthetic template baselines, and reads within Hamming distance 2 were collapsed, with unmergeable singletons discarded. Reads were aligned against IMGT so that V, D and J genes, CDR3 length and insertions or deletions at six rearrangement sites could be assigned. Within each subset, clonotype counts were normalized to sorted cell number, and only after that were true diversity and Gini coefficients computed with the tcR R package. The overlap coefficient, calculated on TCRB nucleotide sequences, was used to measure repertoire sharing. Not all clones reach the TCRdb copy of this immuneACCESS table, which keeps in-frame sequences only. Checked studies attribute under half of the gap to unresolved V genes and leave the rest unexplained. The V and J calls and the clone size are those of that table, but D and trimming were determined from the DNA. For this sample the table gives fewer than 150,000 clones, of which 6% to 7.5% were detected only once. 1.4% of the sample is taken by the ten largest.

What the study reported, not specific to this receptor: Because cDNA rather than genomic DNA was sequenced, highly expressing activated cells could have been over-represented, although no difference in activation and CD3 levels was found between groups. At VDJ recombination sites, patients with type 1 diabetes made fewer insertions and deleted more nucleotides, a pattern implying thymic rearrangement abnormalities. PCR may preferentially amplify shorter templates, but because patient and control samples were amplified and corrected together, any resulting skew would affect both groups equally. Only small numbers of individuals were included in the HLA sub-analyses, which left unresolved whether HLA type had any influence on TCRB rearrangement. Naive, central memory and regulatory TCRB repertoires appeared more similar among patients than among healthy donors. In all four CD4+ subsets, TCRB CDR3 length was moderately but significantly shorter in type 1 diabetes patients.

The receptor was derived from a woman aged 25 to 39 in good health. The rearrangement joined TRBV4-3 to TRBJ2-3, with 12 bases in between that match TRBD2. Sequenced material: central memory CD4+ T cells from blood. CDR3 reads: CASSQGVASGRAGRTDTQYF. The DNA reads TGCGCCAGCAGCCAAGGGGTAGCTAGCGGGAGGGCCGGGCGCACAGATACGCAGTATTTT.